Below, one TCR beta chain is given with its context. Its antigen is as yet unknown. The donors, nominally healthy at sampling, likely had unrecorded immune exposures. The CDR3 length is 11 residues. Germline V gene lookup returns CDR1 ENHRY and CDR2 SYGVKD. Trimming took off 6 bases at V and 9 bases at J, with 10 bases between the two ends. The sample originates from a study of cytomegalovirus exposure and HLA in healthy donors. General observations from the study: The analysis excluded some indistinguishable V segments, including TRBV6-2 and TRBV6-3.

PCR used 60 Vbeta primers and 13 Jbeta primers. In the source study's methods: Tens of millions of unique TCR beta chains, about 11 million of them shared, were counted by a later analysis. Generated by immunoSEQ multiplex PCR, the TCRdb table keeps only in-frame clones and is missing some. That table furnishes V, J and clone size, whereas the DNA furnished D and trimming. In the table there are around 130,000 clones, 81% of which are singletons. The specimen sequenced was PBMCs. The chain links TRBV10-3 to TRBJ2-3; D call uncertain. The receptor was isolated from a woman in her thirties or forties in good health and CMV-seropositive. Here the CDR3 DNA reads TGTGCCATCAGGGTGTTAGAAACGCAGTATTTT. Protein sequence: CAIRVLETQYF.